This T cell receptor beta chain originates from a study of radiotherapy plus CTLA-4 blockade in lung cancer. Study in general: Of all patients, more than 15% responded objectively and roughly 31% showed disease control. Whole-study findings and limits: Early clone dynamics of blood T cells, plus interferon-beta, reportedly predicted response best. There was expansion of tumor-derived TCR clones in blood after radiotherapy plus ipilimumab.

Chemo-refractory metastatic non-small-cell lung cancer patients were treated with focal radiation plus CTLA-4 blockade with ipilimumab. Profiled with immunoSEQ multiplex PCR; TCRdb holds only in-frame clones, not every one. The table shows 45,000 to 60,000 clones, with approximately 80% occurring only once. In the case of this clone: What it binds is unknown.

Sample: peripheral blood, taken from a patient treated with radiotherapy plus ipilimumab. The source of this sequence is a human donor with non-small cell lung cancer whose response to radiotherapy plus ipilimumab could not be evaluated.

The CDR3 DNA reads as TGTGCCAGCAGTGCTAGTACTAGCGGGGCCTACGAGCAGTACTTC. Its protein is CASSASTSGAYEQYF. The J gene is TRBJ2-7, the V gene TRBV6-1, with 10 bases lining up with TRBD2. The CDR3 has 15 residues. Looked up from germline, CDR1 is MNHNS and CDR2 is SASEGT. V lost 4 bases to trimming and J lost 2 bases; unmatched junction nucleotides: 5.